A selection of T cell receptor beta chains follows, all from one sample in a study of response to subunit inactivated influenza vaccine. TCRdb itself ran the RT-PCR reads through MiXCR, one entry per CDR3 protein. The repertoire holds roughly 700,000 distinct CDR3 sequences, with 15% to 18% as singletons. This sample comprised PBMCs from blood, obtained 11 to 12 days after vaccination. These receptors were taken from a man aged 45-60 years who received an inactivated influenza vaccine. Both conserved end residues are part of each CDR3. Fields, in order: V gene, J gene, clone size, CDR3 protein. Clone size is shown for a subset of rows, as once, few, many or a class of expanded clone.

TRBV18,TRBJ1-1,few,CASSGGTGRVNTEAFF
TRBV6-1,TRBJ2-6,NA,CASSRDRLAGANVLTF
TRBV20-1,TRBJ2-3,once,CSARDLNTDTLYF
TRBV5-1,TRBJ2-3,NA,CASSLDPQSTDTQYF
TRBV4-3,TRBJ2-1,NA,CAISQGFSGQYNEQFF
TRBV5-6,TRBJ2-4,NA,CASSLAGGENIQYF
TRBV6-2/TRBV6-3,TRBJ2-7,NA,CASIPAGRGYEQYF
TRBV20-1,TRBJ2-3,NA,CSANPWAGDTDTQYF
TRBV11-2,TRBJ2-7,NA,CASSLDLGHSYEQYF
TRBV10-3,TRBJ2-1,many,CAISTAGAPFRRNEQFF
TRBV6-5,TRBJ2-5,NA,CASSYGGRGEGETQYF
TRBV7-2,TRBJ1-1,NA,CASTPSMNTEAFF